The source of this T cell receptor beta chain is a study of blood T cell repertoires in COVID-19. Study-level information: T cells, B-cell-depleted T cells, or PBMCs supplied cDNA or gDNA.

This CDR3 contains 13 residues. CDR1 and CDR2 from the germline V gene are LNHDA and SQIVND (reference sequence). V lost 10 bases to trimming and J lost 7 bases; unmatched junction nucleotides: 7. Method: immunoSEQ multiplex PCR; TCRdb's copy keeps in-frame clones and lacks some. Altogether approximately 170,000 clones are present, about 90% being singletons, with the ten largest covering approximately 11%. Seattle-derived patients entered the study during active infection and were followed longitudinally. Sequencing was done on a sample of peripheral blood. V usage is TRBV19 and J usage is TRBJ2-7, with 13 bases identical to TRBD2. The origin of this receptor is a woman aged 55-70 years with COVID-19, enrolled during active disease. The DNA of the CDR3 is TGTGCCACGGGACTAGCGGGATCGGGGGAGCAGTACTTC. Translating gives CATGLAGSGEQYF.